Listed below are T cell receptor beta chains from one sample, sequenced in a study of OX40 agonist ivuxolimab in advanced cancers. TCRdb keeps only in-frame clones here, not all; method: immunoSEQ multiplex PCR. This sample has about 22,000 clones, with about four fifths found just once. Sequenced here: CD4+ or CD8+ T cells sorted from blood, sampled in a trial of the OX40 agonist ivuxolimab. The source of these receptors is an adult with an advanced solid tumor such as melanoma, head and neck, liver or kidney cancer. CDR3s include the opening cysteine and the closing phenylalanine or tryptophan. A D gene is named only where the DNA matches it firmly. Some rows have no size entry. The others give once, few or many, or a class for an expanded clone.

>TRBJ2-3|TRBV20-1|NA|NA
TGCAGTGCTAGTGGGAATACGCAGTATTTT
CSASGNTQYF
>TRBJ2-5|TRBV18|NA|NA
TGTGCCAGCTCACCGTCTGAGCCAGAGACCCAGTACTTC
CASSPSEPETQYF
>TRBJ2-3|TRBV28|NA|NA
TGTGCCAGCAGTTCCTATACGCAGTATTTT
CASSSYTQYF
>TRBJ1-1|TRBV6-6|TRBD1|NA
TGTGCCAGCAGTCTAACAGGGGGCAATGAAGCTTTCTTT
CASSLTGGNEAFF
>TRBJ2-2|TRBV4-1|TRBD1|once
TGCGCCAGCAGCCACCCGACAGGGGAAGGCTACAACACCGGGGAGCTGTTTTTT
CASSHPTGEGYNTGELFF
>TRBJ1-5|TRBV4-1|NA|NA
TGCGCCAGCAGCCAAGATCCGGGGGGGGGTCAGCCCCAGCATTTT
CASSQDPGGGQPQHF
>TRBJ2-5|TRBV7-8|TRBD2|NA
TGTGCCAGCAGGGTAGCGGGACCCGGCGAGACCCAGTACTTC
CASRVAGPGETQYF
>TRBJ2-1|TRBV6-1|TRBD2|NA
TGTGCCAGCAGTGGGGCTAGCGGGGTCAATGAGCAGTTCTTC
CASSGASGVNEQFF
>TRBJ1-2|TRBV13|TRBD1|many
TGTGCCAGCAGCTTAGGGGACAGGGGGATCTATGGCTACACCTTC
CASSLGDRGIYGYTF
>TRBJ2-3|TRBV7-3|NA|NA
TGTGCCAGCAGCGCGCGGCCAGCGGAAAGCACAGATACGCAGTATTTT
CASSARPAESTDTQYF
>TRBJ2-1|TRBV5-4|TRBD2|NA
TGTGCCAGCAGCTTGGAGGTAGCGGGGGTCGAGGGTGAGCAGTTCTTC
CASSLEVAGVEGEQFF
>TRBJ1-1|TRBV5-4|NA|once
TGTGCCAGCAGCTTGCGAGGGAACACTGAAGCTTTCTTT
CASSLRGNTEAFF
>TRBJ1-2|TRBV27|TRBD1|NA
TGTGCCAGCAGCCCTGACAGGGGGTTTTATGGCTACACCTTC
CASSPDRGFYGYTF
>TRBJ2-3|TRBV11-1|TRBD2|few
TGTGCCAGCAGCTGGACTAGCGGTAGCACAGATACGCAGTATTTT
CASSWTSGSTDTQYF
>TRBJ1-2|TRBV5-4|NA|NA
TGTGCCAGCAGCCCCGACAGGACTTATGGCTACACCTTC
CASSPDRTYGYTF
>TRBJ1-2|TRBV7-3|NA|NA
TGTGCCAGCAGCTTAACAGCGAACTATGGCTACACCTTC
CASSLTANYGYTF
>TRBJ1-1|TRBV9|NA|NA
TGTGCCAGCAGCGTAGGCAGGAAGAACACTGAAGCTTTCTTT
CASSVGRKNTEAFF
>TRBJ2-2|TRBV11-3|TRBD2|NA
TGTGCCAGCAGCTTAGGAGAGGGACTAGCGGGATCCGGGGAGCTGTTTTTT
CASSLGEGLAGSGELFF
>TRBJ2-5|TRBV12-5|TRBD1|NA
TGTGCTAGTGGTTTGCCCGGGACAGGCGTAAAGACCCAGTACTTC
CASGLPGTGVKTQYF
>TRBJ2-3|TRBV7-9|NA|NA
TGTGCCAGCAGCTTATACTCAGATACGCAGTATTTT
CASSLYSDTQYF
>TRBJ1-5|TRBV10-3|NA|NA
TGTGCCATCAGTGAGGCAGGGAACAATCAGCCCCAGCATTTT
CAISEAGNNQPQHF
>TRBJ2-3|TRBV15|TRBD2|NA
TGTGCCACCAGCACCCGGACTAGCGATACAGATACGCAGTATTTT
CATSTRTSDTDTQYF
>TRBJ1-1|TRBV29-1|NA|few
TGCAGCGTTGTAGGGATTTCTGAAGCTTTCTTT
CSVVGISEAFF
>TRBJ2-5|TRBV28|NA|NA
TGTGCCAGCAGTTCGGGACACCAAGAGACCCAGTACTTC
CASSSGHQETQYF
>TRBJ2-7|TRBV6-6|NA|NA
TGTGCCGTCCTAGGGTCAGGCGAGCAGTACTTC
CAVLGSGEQYF
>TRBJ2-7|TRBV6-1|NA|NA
TGTGCCAGCAGTGATAGGGCCAGCTCCTACGAGCAGTACTTC
CASSDRASSYEQYF
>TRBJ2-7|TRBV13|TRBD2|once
TGTGCCAGCAGCTCGCGGACTAGCGGCTACGAGCAGTACTTC
CASSSRTSGYEQYF
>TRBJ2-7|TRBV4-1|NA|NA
TGCGCCAGCAGCCAAGATCAACCGAGCTCCTACGAGCAGTACTTC
CASSQDQPSSYEQYF
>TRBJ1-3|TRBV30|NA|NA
TGTGCCTGGAGTCGGGGTTCGGGAAACACCATATATTTT
CAWSRGSGNTIYF
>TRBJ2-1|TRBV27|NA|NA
TGTGCCAGCAGTTCCTCCGCTCTAGCCCATGAGCAGTTCTTC
CASSSSALAHEQFF
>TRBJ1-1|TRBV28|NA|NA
TGTGCCAGCAGTACCCATGGCGGGGGGAACACTGAAGCTTTCTTT
CASSTHGGGNTEAFF
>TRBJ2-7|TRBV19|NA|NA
TGTGCCAGTAGTTCCCGGGACACCCTCTACGAGCAGTACTTC
CASSSRDTLYEQYF
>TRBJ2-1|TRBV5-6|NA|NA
TGTGCCAGCAGCTTGGTTAGGGAGCAGTTCTTC
CASSLVREQFF
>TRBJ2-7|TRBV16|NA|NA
TGTGCCAGCAGCCAATCCCAGGTTTTAAGCTACGAGCAGTACTTC
CASSQSQVLSYEQYF
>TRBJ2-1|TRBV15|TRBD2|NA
TGTGCCACCAGCAGAACTAGCGGGAGTTACAATGAGCAGTTCTTC
CATSRTSGSYNEQFF
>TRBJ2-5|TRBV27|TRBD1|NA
TGTGCCAGCAGTTTAGTGCGCACAGGGGAACAAGAGACCCAGTACTTC
CASSLVRTGEQETQYF
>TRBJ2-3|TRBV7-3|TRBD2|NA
TGTGCCAGCAGTCAAGGACTAGCGGGAGAGAGCACAGATACGCAGTATTTT
CASSQGLAGESTDTQYF
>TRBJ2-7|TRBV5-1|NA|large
TGCGCCAGCAGCTTGGAACGGTACTACGAGCAGTACTTC
CASSLERYYEQYF
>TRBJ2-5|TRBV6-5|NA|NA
TGTGCCAGCAGTTACCGTTCCAGGTTCGAGACCCAGTACTTC
CASSYRSRFETQYF
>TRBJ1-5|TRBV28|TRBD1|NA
TGTGCCAGCAGTTGGACAGGGGGCGCGGGTCAGCCCCAGCATTTT
CASSWTGGAGQPQHF
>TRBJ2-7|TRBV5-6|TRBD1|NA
TGTGCCAGCAGCACCGTTCCGGGACAGCTTTACGAGCAGTACTTC
CASSTVPGQLYEQYF
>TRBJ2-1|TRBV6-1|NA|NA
TGTGCCAGCAGTGAAGGGCAGGGGTATTGGGTTGAGCAGTTCTTC
CASSEGQGYWVEQFF
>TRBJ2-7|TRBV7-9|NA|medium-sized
TGTGCCAGCAGCTTGGGGACGGTATACGAGCAGTACTTC
CASSLGTVYEQYF
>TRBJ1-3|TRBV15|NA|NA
TGTGCCACCAGCAGAGATCCGCCTTCTGGAAACACCATATATTTT
CATSRDPPSGNTIYF
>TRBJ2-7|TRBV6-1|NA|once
TGTGCCAGCAGTGAAGTCGCCCACGAGCAGTACTTC
CASSEVAHEQYF
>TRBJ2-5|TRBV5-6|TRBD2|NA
TGTGCCAGCACCAGGGGGACTAGCGGGAGGGGAGAGACCCAGTACTTC
CASTRGTSGRGETQYF